These 21 T cell receptor beta chains were sequenced from one sample in a study of blood T cell repertoires in COVID-19. TCRdb keeps only in-frame clones here, not all; method: immunoSEQ multiplex PCR. The sample lists roughly 90,000 clones, 80% seen once, with around a tenth in the top ten. The sequenced sample was peripheral blood. These receptors were obtained from a woman aged 70-85 years with acute or convalescent COVID-19.

CDR3 coding DNA: TGTGCCAGCAAGTTAGCGGAACAATCCTACGAGCAGTACTTC. It specifies CASKLAEQSYEQYF. The chain links TRBV6-5 to TRBJ2-7; D may be TRBD2 (6 bases). Trimming cost V 7 bases and J 1 base, with 14 bases left between them. The germline V gene has CDR1 MNHEY and CDR2 SVGAGI. This CDR3 is built from 14 residues.

This sequence joins TRBV5-6 and TRBJ2-7; 10 bases align to TRBD2. The CDR3 is 13 residues long. Germline CDR1 reads SGHDT; CDR2 reads YYEEEE. With V trimmed by 7 bases and J by 2 bases, 3 bases remained unmatched. The CDR3 DNA sequence: TGTGCCAGCTCTAGCGGGGGTACCTACGAGCAGTACTTC. It translates to CASSSGGTYEQYF.

The chain uses TRBV6-5 and TRBJ1-2; D call uncertain. The CDR3 runs 14 residues. Trimming took off 6 bases at V and 3 bases at J, with 14 bases between the two ends. Germline V gene data show CDR1 as MNHEY and CDR2 as SVGAGI. The CDR3 DNA reads TGTGCCAGCAGGGAGGACGGTCGGCACTATGGCTACACCTTC. Amino acid sequence: CASREDGRHYGYTF.

V and J are TRBV2 and TRBJ1-5; no clear D gene. This CDR3 has 12 residues. Between the trimmed V and J ends, which lost 2 bases and 11 bases, there was a span of 10 bases. Germline loops: CDR1 SNHLY, CDR2 FYNNEI. The CDR3 is CASSESWGAQHF. The CDR3 coding sequence is TGTGCCAGCAGTGAATCTTGGGGAGCCCAGCATTTT.

The V gene is TRBV4-3, the J gene TRBJ1-1, with 7 bases lining up with TRBD1. The trim removed 2 bases at V and 4 bases at J, leaving 1 base unmatched. The germline V gene has CDR1 LGHNA and CDR2 YSLEER. This CDR3 comprises 13 residues. The CDR3 here is CASSQNRGTEAFF. The CDR3 DNA reads TGCGCCAGCAGCCAAAACAGGGGCACTGAAGCTTTCTTT.

This sequence joins TRBV14 and TRBJ2-1; 9 nucleotides agree with TRBD1. The CDR3 is 15 residues long. With V trimmed by 6 bases and J by 2 bases, 5 bases remained unmatched. The V gene's germline CDR1 is SGHDN and CDR2 FVKESK. Here the CDR3 DNA reads TGTGCCAGCAGGCTAACAGGGGGCGCCTACAATGAGCAGTTCTTC. It translates to CASRLTGGAYNEQFF.

The rearrangement uses TRBV6-1 and TRBJ1-3; D is undetermined. Germline loops: CDR1 MNHNS, CDR2 SASEGT. Trimming shortened V by 0 bases and J by 0 bases, and 12 bases separated the two germline ends. The CDR3 runs to 17 residues. As DNA, the CDR3 is TGTGCCAGCAGTGAAGCCCTGGGCCGTTTCTCTGGAAACACCATATATTTT. Protein: CASSEALGRFSGNTIYF.

The genes are TRBV6-6 and TRBJ1-1, with D maybe TRBD1 (6 bases). V gave up 5 bases and J gave up 4 bases, with 23 bases separating them. The CDR3 spans 17 residues. Germline V gives CDR1 MNHNY, CDR2 SVGAGI (reference sequence). CDR3 amino acids: CASSLAFSSRGPTEAFF. Written as DNA, the CDR3 is TGTGCCAGCAGTCTGGCTTTTTCGTCCAGGGGACCCACTGAAGCTTTCTTT.

The V and J genes are TRBV5-4 and TRBJ2-2; no clear D. Per the germline V gene, CDR1 is SGHNT and CDR2 is YYREEE (reference sequence). This CDR3 contains 13 residues. V lost 5 bases to trimming and J lost 6 bases, with 11 bases between them. CDR3 loop: CASRSSGAGELFF. The CDR3 DNA follows: TGTGCCAGCAGATCTTCGGGTGCCGGGGAGCTGTTTTTT.

The J gene is TRBJ1-2, the V gene TRBV29-1; no reliable D call. The CDR3 runs 10 residues. V dropped 6 bases and J dropped 8 bases, with 10 bases sitting between them. Germline V gives CDR1 SQVTM, CDR2 ANQGSEA. CDR3 nucleotides: TGCAGCGTGAAAGAGGGAGGCTACACCTTC. Protein product: CSVKEGGYTF.

The V and J genes are TRBV1 and TRBJ2-7; the DNA was not used to check the table's D call, TRBD2. TRBV1 is a recognized pseudogene. The CDR3 totals 16 residues. The CDR3 coding sequence is TGCACCAGCAGCCAAGGTCCGTCTAGCGCCCCCTACGAGCAGTACTTC. Amino acids: CTSSQGPSSAPYEQYF.

The chain combines TRBV6-1 with TRBJ1-5; D is unresolved. This CDR3 region has 14 residues. Germline CDR1 reads MNHNS; CDR2 reads SASEGT. Trimming removed 2 bases from V and 3 bases from J, with 8 bases in between. The CDR3 loop is CASSETQLNQPQHF. CDR3 nucleotides: TGTGCCAGCAGTGAAACACAGCTCAATCAGCCCCAGCATTTT.

This clone was detected only once. V and J are TRBV4-2 and TRBJ2-2; no clear D. Trimming left V 0 bases short and J 6 bases short, with 8 bases between. In germline, CDR1 is LGHNA, CDR2 YNFKEQ. The CDR3 covers 14 residues. CDR3 in amino acids: CASSQDPVAGELFF. The CDR3 DNA sequence: TGTGCCAGCAGCCAAGATCCGGTGGCCGGGGAGCTGTTTTTT.

V gene TRBV28 combines with J gene TRBJ2-7; D is unresolved. With 3 bases removed from V and 5 bases from J, the gap between germline ends came to 14 bases. The CDR3 length is 14 residues. From germline, CDR1 is MDHEN and CDR2 SYDVKM. This chain's CDR3 is CASSFTGRFDEQYF. CDR3 coding DNA: TGTGCCAGCAGTTTCACGGGTAGGTTCGACGAGCAGTACTTC.

This clone was observed a single time. The chain links TRBV4-3 to TRBJ2-1; 8 bases agree with TRBD1. V was pared by 4 bases and J by 9 bases, with 11 bases of the junction left unmatched. The length of the CDR3 is 15 residues. In germline, CDR1 is LGHNA, CDR2 YSLEER. This CDR3 is CASSPGGYPPTEQFF. In DNA form, the CDR3 reads TGCGCCAGCAGCCCAGGGGGCTACCCCCCTACTGAGCAGTTCTTC.

In its sample, this clone was seen once. This chain links TRBV27 with TRBJ1-4; TRBD1 agrees at 7 bases. CDR1 MNHEY and CDR2 SMNVEV come from the germline V gene (reference sequence). V lost 6 bases and J lost 4; bases outside the gene matches: 8. CDR3 length: 15 residues. The CDR3 here is CASSQRTGRNEKLFF. CDR3 DNA sequence: TGTGCCAGCAGCCAGAGGACAGGCCGTAATGAAAAACTGTTTTTT.

The chain uses TRBV27 and TRBJ2-3; 10 bases agree with TRBD1. The CDR3 extends over 17 amino acids. CDR1 and CDR2 from the germline V gene are MNHEY and SMNVEV (reference sequence). Germline trimming cut 10 bases from V and 3 bases from J; bases unmatched to any gene: 16. The CDR3 region is CATRSRMTGGATDTQYF. The CDR3, as DNA: TGTGCCACCCGGTCGCGGATGACAGGGGGCGCAACAGATACGCAGTATTTT.

J is TRBJ2-7 and V is TRBV6-1; TRBD2 aligns across 9 bases. The CDR3 is made up of 15 amino acids. The J segment lost 4 bases and the V segment lost 1 base, leaving 5 bases of the junction unmatched. Germline V CDR1 and CDR2: MNHNS, SASEGT. This CDR3 reads CASSEGISGRYEQYF. The CDR3 bases are TGTGCCAGCAGTGAAGGAATTAGCGGGAGATACGAGCAGTACTTC.

The gene calls are TRBV19 and TRBJ2-7; TRBD2 agrees at 7 bases. The V segment lost 4 bases and the J segment 2 bases; nucleotides outside the gene matches: 5. CDR1 is LNHDA and CDR2 is SQIVND in the germline V gene (reference sequence). The CDR3 covers 14 residues. CDR3 region: CASSTAGRAYEQYF. The DNA for the CDR3 is TGTGCCAGTAGTACTGCGGGGAGGGCCTACGAGCAGTACTTC.

The chain carries TRBV6-1 and TRBJ2-5; 13 nucleotides match TRBD2. The CDR3 has 16 residues. The V gene end was trimmed by 4 bases and the J gene end by 2 bases; junction bases not matched to a gene: 4. The germline gives CDR1 MNHNS, CDR2 SASEGT. CDR3 sequence (DNA): TGTGCCAGCAGTGCTCTACTAGCGGGGGGGCAAGAGACCCAGTACTTC. Translated: CASSALLAGGQETQYF.

The gene calls are TRBV5-4 and TRBJ2-7; 7 bases map to TRBD2. Germline CDR1 SGHNT, CDR2 YYREEE (reference sequence). This CDR3 is 13 amino acids long. Unmatched junction bases numbered 11, after V lost 4 bases and J lost 10 bases. Written as DNA, the CDR3 is TGTGCCAGCAGCCCAACCCCGGGACTACCTCAGTACTTC. Protein sequence: CASSPTPGLPQYF.